This T cell receptor beta chain was captured by sequencing in a study of brain metastases from non-small cell lung cancer. Remarks on this clone: Mismatch with germline at one junction end may stem from a read error.

Assay: immunoSEQ multiplex PCR; the TCRdb copy retains only in-frame clones and omits some. This table holds over a thousand clones, around 88% found once. The V gene's germline CDR1 is KGHSH and CDR2 LQKENI. The CDR3 has 19 residues. This receptor was identified in a donor aged 40 or older with non-small cell lung cancer. Sequencing used tumor-adjacent normal tissue. The rearrangement uses TRBV18 and TRBJ2-7; 12 nucleotides align to TRBD2. CDR3 in DNA: TGTGCCAGCTCACCAACAACCGGGACTAGCGGGCCCATCTCCAACGAGCAGTACTTC. Protein: CASSPTTGTSGPISNEQYF.